This T cell receptor beta chain was captured in a study of blood T cell repertoires in COVID-19. Study context: The United States, Italy and Spain supplied acute and convalescent COVID-19 samples. PBMCs, B-cell-depleted T cells, or T cells were the source of the cDNA or gDNA that made up the material.

The CDR3 totals 17 residues. V was shortened by 6 bases and J by 4 bases, with 21 bases between the two germline ends. Looked up from germline, CDR1 is LNHDA and CDR2 is SQIVND (reference sequence). As handled by the study authors: By means of reference gene primer amplification, nucleated cell counts were estimated. Repertoires were generated with immunoSEQ multiplex PCR, while TCRdb's copy carries only in-frame clones and drops some. V and J calls and clone size are as listed in that table; D and trimming were resolved from the DNA. The sample includes 130,000 to 150,000 clones, around four fifths seen only once; the top ten take 4.5% to 6%.

J is TRBJ2-2 and V is TRBV19, with TRBD2 as a possible D gene (6 bases). The clonotype originates from a human donor in a cohort sampled during active COVID-19. What was sequenced was peripheral blood. The CDR3 DNA reads as TGTGCCAGTAGCCCTGGGGCGACTAGGGGCATCACCGGGGAGCTGTTTTTT. Protein product: CASSPGATRGITGELFF.